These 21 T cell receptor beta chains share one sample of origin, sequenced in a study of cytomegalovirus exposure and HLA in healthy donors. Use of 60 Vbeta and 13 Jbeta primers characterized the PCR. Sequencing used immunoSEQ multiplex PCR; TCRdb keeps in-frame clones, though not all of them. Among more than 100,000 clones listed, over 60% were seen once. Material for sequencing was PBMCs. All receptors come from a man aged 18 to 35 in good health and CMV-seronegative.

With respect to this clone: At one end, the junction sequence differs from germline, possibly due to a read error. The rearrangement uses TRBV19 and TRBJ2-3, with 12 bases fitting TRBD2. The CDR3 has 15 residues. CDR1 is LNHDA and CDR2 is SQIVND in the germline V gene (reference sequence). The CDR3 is CPSSLLAGGGDTQYF. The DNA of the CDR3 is TGTCCCAGTAGCCTACTAGCGGGGGGTGGAGATACGCAGTATTTT.

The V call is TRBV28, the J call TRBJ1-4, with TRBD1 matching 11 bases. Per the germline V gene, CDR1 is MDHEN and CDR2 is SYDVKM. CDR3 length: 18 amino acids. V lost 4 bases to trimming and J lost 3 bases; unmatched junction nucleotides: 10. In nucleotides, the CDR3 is TGTGCCAGCAGTTCTCATCGGGACAGGGGGAGTCCTAATGAAAAACTGTTTTTT. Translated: CASSSHRDRGSPNEKLFF.

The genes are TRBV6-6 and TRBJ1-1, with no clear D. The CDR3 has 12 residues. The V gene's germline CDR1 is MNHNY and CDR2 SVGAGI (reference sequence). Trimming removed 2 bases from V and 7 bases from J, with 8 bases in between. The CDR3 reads CASSYIPSEAFF. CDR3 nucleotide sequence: TGTGCCAGCAGTTACATCCCGAGTGAAGCTTTCTTT.

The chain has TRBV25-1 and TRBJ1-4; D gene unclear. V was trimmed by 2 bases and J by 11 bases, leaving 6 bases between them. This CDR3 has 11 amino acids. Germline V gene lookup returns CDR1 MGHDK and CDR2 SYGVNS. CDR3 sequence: CASSERLKLFF. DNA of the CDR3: TGTGCCAGCAGTGAACGACTCAAACTGTTTTTT.

The CDR3 is CASSLAQGVEQFF. For the CDR3, the DNA is TGTGCCAGCAGCTTGGCACAGGGGGTTGAGCAGTTCTTC. The chain couples TRBV5-8 to TRBJ2-1, with TRBD1 matching over 8 bases. Unmatched junction bases numbered 2, after V lost 0 bases and J lost 9 bases. Germline V lookup: CDR1 SGHTS, CDR2 YDEGEE. This CDR3 region has 13 residues.

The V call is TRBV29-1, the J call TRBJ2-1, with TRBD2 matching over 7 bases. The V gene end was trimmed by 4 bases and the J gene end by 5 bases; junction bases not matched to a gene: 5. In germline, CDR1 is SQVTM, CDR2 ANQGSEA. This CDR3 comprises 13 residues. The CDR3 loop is CSVVLAHHNEQFF. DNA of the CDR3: TGCAGCGTTGTACTAGCGCACCACAATGAGCAGTTCTTC.

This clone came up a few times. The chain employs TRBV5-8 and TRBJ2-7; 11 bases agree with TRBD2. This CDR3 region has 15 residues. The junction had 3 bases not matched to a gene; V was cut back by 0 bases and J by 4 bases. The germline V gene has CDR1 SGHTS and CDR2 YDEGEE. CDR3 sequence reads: CASSLVSSGRYEQYF. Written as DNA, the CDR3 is TGTGCCAGCAGCTTGGTGTCTAGCGGGAGGTACGAGCAGTACTTC. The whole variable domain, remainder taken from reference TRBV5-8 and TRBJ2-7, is EAGVTQSPTHLIKTRGQQATLRCSPISGHTSVYWYQQALGLGLQFLLWYDEGEERNRGNFPPRFSGRQFPNYSSELNVNALELEDSALYLCASSLVSSGRYEQYFGPGTRLTVT.

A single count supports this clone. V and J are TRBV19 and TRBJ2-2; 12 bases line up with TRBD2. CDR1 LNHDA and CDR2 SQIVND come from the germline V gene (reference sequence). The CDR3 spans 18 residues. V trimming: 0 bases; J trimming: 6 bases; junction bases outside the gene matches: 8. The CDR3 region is CASSIERRRTSGAGELFF. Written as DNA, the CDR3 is TGTGCCAGTAGTATAGAGAGGCGCAGGACTAGCGGGGCCGGGGAGCTGTTTTTT.

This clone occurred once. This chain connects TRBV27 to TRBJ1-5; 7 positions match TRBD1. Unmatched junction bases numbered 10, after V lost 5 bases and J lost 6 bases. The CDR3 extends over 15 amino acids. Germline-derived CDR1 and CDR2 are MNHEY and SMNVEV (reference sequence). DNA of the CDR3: TGTGCCAGCAGTCCCCTGACAGGGTTGAGTCAGCCCCAGCATTTT. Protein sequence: CASSPLTGLSQPQHF.

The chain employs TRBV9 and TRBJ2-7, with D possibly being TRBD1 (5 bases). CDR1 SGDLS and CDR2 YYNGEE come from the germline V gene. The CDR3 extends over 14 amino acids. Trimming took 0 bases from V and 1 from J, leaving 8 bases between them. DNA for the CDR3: TGTGCCAGCAGCGTAGGCTGGACATCCTACGAGCAGTACTTC. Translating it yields CASSVGWTSYEQYF.

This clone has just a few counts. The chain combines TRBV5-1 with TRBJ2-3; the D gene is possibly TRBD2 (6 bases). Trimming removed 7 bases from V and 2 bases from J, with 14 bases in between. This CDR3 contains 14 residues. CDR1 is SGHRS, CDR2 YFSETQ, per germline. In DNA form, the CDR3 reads TGCGCCAGCCGCTCGGGGGTCCTCACAGATACGCAGTATTTT. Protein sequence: CASRSGVLTDTQYF.

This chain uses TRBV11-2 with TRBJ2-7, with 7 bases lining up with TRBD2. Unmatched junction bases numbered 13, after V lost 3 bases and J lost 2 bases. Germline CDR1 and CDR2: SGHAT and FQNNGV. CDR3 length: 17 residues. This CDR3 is CASSFVGGSLLTYEQYF. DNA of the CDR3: TGTGCCAGCAGCTTTGTGGGGGGGAGCCTCTTAACCTACGAGCAGTACTTC.

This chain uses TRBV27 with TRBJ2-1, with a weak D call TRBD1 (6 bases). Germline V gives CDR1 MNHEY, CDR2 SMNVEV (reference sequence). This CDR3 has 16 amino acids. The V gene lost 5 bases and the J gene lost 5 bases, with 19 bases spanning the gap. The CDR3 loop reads CASSHHLQGPNNEQFF. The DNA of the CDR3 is TGTGCCAGCAGTCACCATCTACAGGGACCTAACAATGAGCAGTTCTTC.

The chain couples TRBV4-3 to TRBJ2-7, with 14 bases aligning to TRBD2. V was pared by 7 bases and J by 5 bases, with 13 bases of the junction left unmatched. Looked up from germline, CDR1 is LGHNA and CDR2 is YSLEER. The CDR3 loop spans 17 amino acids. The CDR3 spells CASIDPGTSGSGNEQYF. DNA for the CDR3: TGCGCCAGCATCGACCCCGGGACTAGCGGGAGCGGAAACGAGCAGTACTTC.

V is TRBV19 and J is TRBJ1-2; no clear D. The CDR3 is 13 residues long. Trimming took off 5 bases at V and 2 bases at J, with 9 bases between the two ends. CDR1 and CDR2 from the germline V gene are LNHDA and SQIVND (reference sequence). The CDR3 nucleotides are TGTGCCAGTAGTTCCGGGATCAACTATGGCTACACCTTC. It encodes CASSSGINYGYTF.

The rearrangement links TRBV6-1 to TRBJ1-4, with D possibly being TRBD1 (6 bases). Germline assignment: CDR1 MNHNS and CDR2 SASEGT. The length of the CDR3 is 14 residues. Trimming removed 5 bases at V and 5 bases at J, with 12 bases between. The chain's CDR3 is CASSSGQSNEKLFF. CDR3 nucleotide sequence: TGTGCCAGCAGTTCCGGACAGTCAAATGAAAAACTGTTTTTT.

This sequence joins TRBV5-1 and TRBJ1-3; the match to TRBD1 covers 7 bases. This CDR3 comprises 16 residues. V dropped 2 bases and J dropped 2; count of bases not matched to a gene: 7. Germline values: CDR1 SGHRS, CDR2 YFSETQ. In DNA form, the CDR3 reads TGCGCCAGCAGCTTCGCCGGGACAGTCCCTGGAAACACCATATATTTT. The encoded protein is CASSFAGTVPGNTIYF.

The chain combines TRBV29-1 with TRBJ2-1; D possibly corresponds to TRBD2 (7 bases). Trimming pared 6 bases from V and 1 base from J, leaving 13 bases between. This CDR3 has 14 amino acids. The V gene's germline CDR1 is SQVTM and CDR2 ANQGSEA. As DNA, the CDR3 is TGCAGCGTCGGAGGGGGGGAGTCCTACAATGAGCAGTTCTTC. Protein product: CSVGGGESYNEQFF.

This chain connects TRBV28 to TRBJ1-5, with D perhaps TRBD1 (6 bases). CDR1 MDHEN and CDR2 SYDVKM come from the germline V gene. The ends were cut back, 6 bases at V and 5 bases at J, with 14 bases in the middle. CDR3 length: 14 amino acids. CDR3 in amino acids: CASRAGTLHQPQHF. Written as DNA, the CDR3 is TGTGCCAGCAGAGCCGGGACATTGCATCAGCCCCAGCATTTT.

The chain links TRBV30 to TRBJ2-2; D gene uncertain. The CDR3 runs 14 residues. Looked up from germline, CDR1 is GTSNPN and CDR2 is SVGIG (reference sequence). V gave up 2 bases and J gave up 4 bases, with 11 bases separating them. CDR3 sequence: CAWSSQIITGELFF. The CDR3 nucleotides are TGTGCCTGGAGTTCTCAGATAATCACCGGGGAGCTGTTTTTT.

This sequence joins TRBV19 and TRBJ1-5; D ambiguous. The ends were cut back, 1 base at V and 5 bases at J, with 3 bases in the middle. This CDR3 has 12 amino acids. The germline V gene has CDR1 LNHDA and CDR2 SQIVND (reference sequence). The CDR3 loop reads CASSIVDQPQHF. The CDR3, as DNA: TGTGCCAGTAGTATAGTCGATCAGCCCCAGCATTTT.